This TCR beta chain was sequenced in a study of T cells in Graves' hyperthyroidism and ophthalmopathy (dated by TCRdb to between 2017 and 2020). General notes on the study: Peripheral blood was collected at initial diagnosis, before any treatment. To identify distinguishing TCR V-J signatures, a discovery cohort of 100 patients was used, comprising 43 with Graves' ophthalmopathy and 55 to 65 with stable Graves' hyperthyroidism. After sampling, hyperthyroidism patients received methimazole starting at 30 mg daily, and ophthalmopathy patients received high-dose intravenous methylprednisolone. According to the paper, TCR Vbeta CDR3 sequencing was carried out on 135 peripheral blood samples, which came from over 40 ophthalmopathy, under 80 hyperthyroidism and roughly 17 progressor patients. Whether ophthalmopathy could be predicted prospectively was tested in an independent validation cohort made up of roughly 19 hyperthyroidism patients plus 17 patients who later progressed to ophthalmopathy. For training and testing, the approximately 92 patients in the discovery cohort were randomly divided in a 7:3 ratio. Thyroid tissue and blood T-cell repertoires from roughly 6 Graves' hyperthyroidism patients were also compared in the study.

Taken from the germline V gene (reference sequence), the CDR1 and CDR2 loops are LNHNV and YYDKDF. The CDR3 goes from the cysteine to the phenylalanine over 14 residues. Solely the CDR3 DNA is kept, with 42 bases framed from the first base. V is pared back by 10 bases and J by 5 bases, with 20 bases lying between the germline termini. Amplification of TCR beta CDR3 regions was carried out from RNA transcripts. The first round of RT-PCR for the TCR CDR3 was performed with the HTBI primer set and the Qiagen OneStep RT-PCR kit. The libraries were constructed in a second round of multiplex PCR and then size-selected and purified. Libraries were sequenced paired-end with 100 bp reads on an Illumina HiSeq2000. Per the source publication's procedure: SOAPnuke was used to process the raw data, with reads discarded if the reads contained adapters or uncalled bases, had a mean Phred below 15, or lacked an exact constant-primer or identifier match. High-quality paired reads were merged with COPE v1.2.5, and unique nucleotide sequences were defined as clonotypes. Clonotypes were aligned to IMGT TRBV, TRBD and TRBJ reference segments using MiTCR v1.1. Analysis was restricted to V-J combinations with a frequency above 0.0001, which covered 98% to 99.2% of repertoires. A TCS score was defined as the ratio of F50 (clonal expansion) to E x V (chaos), with BLOSUM62-based TCRdist applied between CDR3 peptides within each V-J. Welch's t-statistics and random forest reduced several hundred V-J features to about 13, which were used in a naive Bayes classifier (R e1071). Thyroid-blood repertoire similarity was quantified with the Morisita-Horn index. TCRdb reprocessed the public reads (quality trimming at Q25 with fastp, clone calling with MiXCR) and kept in-frame beta chains. One record per CDR3 amino acid sequence lists the most common genes and DNA. These V and J calls rely on TCRdb rather than the paper's analysis. Present in this sample are hundreds of thousands of distinct CDR3 sequences, 38% of which were seen just once. More than 7% of the sample is taken by the ten largest.

Graves' hyperthyroidism was defined as stable when no progression to ophthalmopathy occurred over 18 months of follow-up. The hyperthyroidism patients were between 18 and 65 years old and newly diagnosed, with a disease duration of less than 2 months. Exclusion was applied to patients with uncontrolled infections, other autoimmune diseases, pregnancy or lactation. Diagnoses relied on clinical symptoms, serum thyroxine and TRAb, thyroid ultrasound and orbital computed tomography. Ficoll-Paque density gradient centrifugation was used to isolate PBMCs from approximately 10 ml of fresh peripheral blood. Total RNA was extracted with Trizol reagent, and quality was checked on an Agilent 2100 Bioanalyzer. A word on this clonotype: This clone's antigen is unknown. One base away there is no much larger clone; base qualities are not given.

Results and caveats for the whole study, not just this receptor: No statistical method was used to set the sample size in advance, and investigators knew the group allocation. Blood samples also contained most of the expanded thyroid clonotypes (frequency above 0.001), which suggests that blood repertoires may reflect thyroid immune responses. A model built on a 13 V-J signature distinguished ophthalmopathy from stable hyperthyroidism, reaching 87.88% sensitivity and under 84% specificity in cross-validation and 80%/75% in testing. In validation, progression to ophthalmopathy was predicted by the model with nearly 71% sensitivity and nearly 75% specificity, a median of about 6 months before onset.

This receptor was obtained from a man younger than 35 with Graves' hyperthyroidism. Sequencing was performed on blood. This chain is built from TRBV15 and TRBJ2-5; the D element might be TRBD1 or TRBD2, as each aligns at 5 bases. The CDR3 region has the sequence CASSDWGFEETQYF. The DNA sequence is given as TGTGCCAGCAGTGATTGGGGGTTTGAGGAGACCCAGTACTTC.